Presented here are 10 T cell receptor beta chains from one specimen sequenced in a study of siplizumab effects on memory and regulatory T cells. Method: immunoSEQ multiplex PCR; TCRdb's copy keeps in-frame clones and lacks some. The sample records some 100,000 clones, roughly 96% being singletons. The sequenced sample consisted of naive CD4+ T cells sorted from blood. The source is a human donor in good health.

This rearrangement joins TRBV6-1 to TRBJ1-1; D is unclear. The V gene's germline CDR1 is MNHNS and CDR2 SASEGT. Trimming left V 4 bases short and J 1 base short, with 10 bases between. The CDR3 is made up of 14 amino acids. The CDR3 loop reads CASSVTAENTEAFF. The CDR3 bases are TGTGCCAGCAGTGTCACGGCCGAGAACACTGAAGCTTTCTTT.

The rearrangement joins TRBV6-6 to TRBJ1-2, with D perhaps TRBD1 (5 bases). Germline assignment: CDR1 MNHNY and CDR2 SVGAGI (reference sequence). V was pared by 7 bases and J by 3 bases, with 12 bases between. The CDR3 has 13 residues. The CDR3 here is CASTSTDYYGYTF. For the CDR3, the DNA is TGTGCCAGCACCTCGACAGATTACTATGGCTACACCTTC.

V gene TRBV12-5 combines with J gene TRBJ1-2, with TRBD1 matching over 8 bases. The CDR3 is made up of 14 amino acids. The V and J ends lost 1 base and 8 bases, in that order; junction bases with no gene match: 6. The germline gives CDR1 LGHNT, CDR2 FRNRAP. CDR3 sequence (DNA): TGTGCTAGTGGTTTGGGCCATGACAGGGGAGGCTACACCTTC. It translates to CASGLGHDRGGYTF. Based on the CDR3 plus reference TRBV12-5 and TRBJ1-2, the full variable domain is DARVTQTPRHKVTEMGQEVTMRCQPILGHNTVFWYRQTMMQGLELLAYFRNRAPLDDSGMPKDRFSAEMPDATLATLKIQPSEPRDSAVYFCASGLGHDRGGYTFGSGTRLTVV.

The chain links TRBV5-1 to TRBJ2-3, with TRBD2 matching over 9 bases. Trimming removed 1 base from V and 3 bases from J; junction bases left unmatched: 3. CDR3 length: 15 amino acids. The germline CDR1 and CDR2 sequences are SGHRS and YFSETQ. The CDR3 DNA follows: TGCGCCAGCAGCTTGACTAGCGGGTATACAGATACGCAGTATTTT. This translates into CASSLTSGYTDTQYF.

This clone came up once. The DNA is omitted, as the CDR3 cannot be located on it reliably, and the CDR3 follows TCRdb's listing. V and J are TRBV21-1 and TRBJ2-7; the tabulated D call, TRBD1, remains unverified against the DNA. TRBV21-1 is designated a pseudogene. The CDR3 spans 19 residues, counting both ends. This chain's CDR3 is CASSKFGQGAGESSYEQYF.

This rearrangement joins TRBV18 to TRBJ2-7; 9 bases match TRBD1. CDR3 length: 14 amino acids. V gave up 3 bases and J gave up 3 bases; unmatched junction bases: 3. CDR1 is KGHSH and CDR2 is LQKENI in the germline V gene. The CDR3 sequence: CASSPGTGSYEQYF. In DNA form, the CDR3 reads TGTGCCAGCTCACCCGGGACAGGGAGCTACGAGCAGTACTTC.

The V and J genes are TRBV5-6 and TRBJ1-2; D remains ambiguous. V was shortened by 3 bases and J by 4 bases, with 7 bases between the two germline ends. This CDR3 has 12 amino acids. Germline-derived CDR1 and CDR2 are SGHDT and YYEEEE. The CDR3 loop is CASSSGSYGYTF. In DNA form, the CDR3 reads TGTGCCAGCAGCTCGGGGTCCTATGGCTACACCTTC.

The chain uses TRBV6-6 and TRBJ2-7; 7 bases align to TRBD1. The CDR3 loop spans 14 amino acids. J lost 2 bases, V lost 3 bases, and 4 bases had no gene match. CDR1 and CDR2 (germline): MNHNY, SVGAGI (reference sequence). CDR3 coding DNA: TGTGCCAGCAGTTATAACAGGGGAACCTACGAGCAGTACTTC. This sequence encodes CASSYNRGTYEQYF.

The chain joins TRBV7-3 to TRBJ2-7; 9 bases agree with TRBD1. Germline CDR1 SGHTA, CDR2 FQGTGA. V gave up 5 bases and J gave up 2 bases; unmatched junction bases: 4. CDR3 length: 14 amino acids. As DNA, the CDR3 is TGTGCCAGCAGCGTTGGACAGGGGACCTACGAGCAGTACTTC. Its protein is CASSVGQGTYEQYF.

The CDR3 protein is CVASGQETQYF. The CDR3 DNA is TGTGTGGCTAGCGGCCAAGAGACCCAGTACTTC. The chain joins TRBV19 to TRBJ2-5, with 7 bases lining up with TRBD2. This CDR3 contains 11 residues. Germline V lookup: CDR1 LNHDA, CDR2 SQIVND (reference sequence).